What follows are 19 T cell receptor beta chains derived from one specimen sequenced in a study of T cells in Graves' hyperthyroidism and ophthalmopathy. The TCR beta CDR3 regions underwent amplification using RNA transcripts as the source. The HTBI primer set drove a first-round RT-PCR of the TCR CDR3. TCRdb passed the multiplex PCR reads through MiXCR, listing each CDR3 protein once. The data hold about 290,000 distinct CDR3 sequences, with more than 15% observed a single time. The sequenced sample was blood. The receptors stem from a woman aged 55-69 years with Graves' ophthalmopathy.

The CDR3, as DNA: TGTGCCAGCAGTAAAGGAGGGGGCGCGGTCCGCGAGCAGTACTTC. Its translation is CASSKGGGAVREQYF. This chain links TRBV27 with TRBJ2-7; TRBD1 might be the D (7 bases). The CDR3 consists of 15 residues. CDR1 and CDR2 (germline): MNHEY, SMNVEV (reference sequence). V shed 5 bases and J shed 6 bases, with 20 bases lying between them.

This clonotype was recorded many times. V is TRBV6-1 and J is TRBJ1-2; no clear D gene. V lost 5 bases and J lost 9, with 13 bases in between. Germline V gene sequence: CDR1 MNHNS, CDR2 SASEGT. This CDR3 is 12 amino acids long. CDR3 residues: CASSPGQGRYTF. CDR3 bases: TGTGCCAGCAGTCCGGGCCAAGGACGCTACACCTTC.

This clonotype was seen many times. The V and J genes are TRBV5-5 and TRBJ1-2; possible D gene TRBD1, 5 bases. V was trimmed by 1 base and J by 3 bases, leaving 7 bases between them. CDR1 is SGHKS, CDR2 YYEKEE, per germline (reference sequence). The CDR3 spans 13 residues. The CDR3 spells CASSLQQDYGYTF. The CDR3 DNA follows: TGTGCCAGCAGCTTGCAACAGGACTATGGCTACACCTTC.

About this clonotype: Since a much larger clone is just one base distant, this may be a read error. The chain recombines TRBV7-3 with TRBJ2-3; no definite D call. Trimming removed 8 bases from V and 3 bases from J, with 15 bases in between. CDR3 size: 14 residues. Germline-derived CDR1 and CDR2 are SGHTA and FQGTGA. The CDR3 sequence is CASGPNPKTDTQYF. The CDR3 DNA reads TGTGCCAGCGGCCCAAACCCCAAGACAGATACGCAGTATTTT.

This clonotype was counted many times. CDR3 nucleotide sequence: TGTGCCAGCAGCCTTCAAGCGGGAGATACCTACAATGAGCAGTTCTTC. This encodes CASSLQAGDTYNEQFF. The chain has TRBV7-2 and TRBJ2-1; 8 nucleotides agree with TRBD2. The V segment lost 5 bases and the J segment 2 bases; nucleotides outside the gene matches: 8. Germline-derived CDR1 and CDR2 are SGHTA and FQGNSA. The CDR3 has 16 amino acids.

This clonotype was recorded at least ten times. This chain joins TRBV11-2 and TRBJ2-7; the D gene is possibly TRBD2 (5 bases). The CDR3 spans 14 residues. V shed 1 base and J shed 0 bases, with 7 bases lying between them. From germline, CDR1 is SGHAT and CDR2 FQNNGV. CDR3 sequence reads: CASSLGRGSYEQYF. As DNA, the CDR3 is TGTGCCAGCAGCTTAGGACGGGGCTCCTACGAGCAGTACTTC.

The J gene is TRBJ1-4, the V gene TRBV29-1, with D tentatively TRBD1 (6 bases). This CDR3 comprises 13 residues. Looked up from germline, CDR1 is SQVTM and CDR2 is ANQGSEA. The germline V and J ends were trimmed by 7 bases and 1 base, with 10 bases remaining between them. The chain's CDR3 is CSATQGTNEKLFF. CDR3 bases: TGCAGCGCTACACAGGGAACTAATGAAAAACTGTTTTTT.

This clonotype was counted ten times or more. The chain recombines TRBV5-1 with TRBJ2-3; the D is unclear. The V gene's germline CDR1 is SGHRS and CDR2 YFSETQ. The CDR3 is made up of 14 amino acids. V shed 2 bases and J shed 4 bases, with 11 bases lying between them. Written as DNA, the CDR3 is TGCGCCAGCAGCTTTGGAACGATCGCAGATACGCAGTATTTT. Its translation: CASSFGTIADTQYF.

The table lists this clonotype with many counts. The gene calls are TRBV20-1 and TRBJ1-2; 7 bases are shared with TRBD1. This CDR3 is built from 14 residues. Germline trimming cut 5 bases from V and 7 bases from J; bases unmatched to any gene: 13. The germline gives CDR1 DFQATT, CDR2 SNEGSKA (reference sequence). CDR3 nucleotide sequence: TGCAGTGCTCCTTACAGGGGCTCCTTGGGTGGCTACACCTTC. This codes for CSAPYRGSLGGYTF.

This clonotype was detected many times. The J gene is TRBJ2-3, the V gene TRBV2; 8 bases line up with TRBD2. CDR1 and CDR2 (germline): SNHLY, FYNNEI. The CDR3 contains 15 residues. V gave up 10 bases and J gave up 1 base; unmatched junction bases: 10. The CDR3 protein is CATAVAGGRTDTQYF. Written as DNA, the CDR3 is TGTGCCACGGCCGTGGCGGGAGGCCGCACAGATACGCAGTATTTT.

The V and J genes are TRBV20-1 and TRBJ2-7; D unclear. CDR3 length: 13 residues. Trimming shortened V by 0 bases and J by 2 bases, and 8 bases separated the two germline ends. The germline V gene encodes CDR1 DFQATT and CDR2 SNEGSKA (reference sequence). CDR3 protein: CSARDGLAYEQYF. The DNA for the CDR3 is TGCAGTGCTAGAGATGGGCTAGCCTACGAGCAGTACTTC.

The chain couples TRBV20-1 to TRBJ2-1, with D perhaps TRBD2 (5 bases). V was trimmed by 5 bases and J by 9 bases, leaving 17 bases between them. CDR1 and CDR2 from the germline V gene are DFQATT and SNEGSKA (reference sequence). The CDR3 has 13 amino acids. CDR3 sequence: CSAPRGIDGEQFF. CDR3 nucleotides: TGCAGTGCTCCGAGAGGGATAGACGGTGAGCAGTTCTTC.

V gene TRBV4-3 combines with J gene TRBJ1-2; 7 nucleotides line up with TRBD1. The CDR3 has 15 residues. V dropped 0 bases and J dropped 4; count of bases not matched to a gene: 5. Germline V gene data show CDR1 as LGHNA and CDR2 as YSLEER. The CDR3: CASSQERQGLYGYTF. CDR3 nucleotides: TGCGCCAGCAGCCAAGAGAGACAGGGCCTCTATGGCTACACCTTC.

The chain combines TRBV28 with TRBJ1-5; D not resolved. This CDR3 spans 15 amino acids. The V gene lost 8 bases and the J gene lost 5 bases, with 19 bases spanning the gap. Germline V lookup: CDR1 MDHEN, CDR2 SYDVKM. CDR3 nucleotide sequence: TGTGCCAGCCACCGCCGAGGGCGGAAGGATCAGCCCCAGCATTTT. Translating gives CASHRRGRKDQPQHF.

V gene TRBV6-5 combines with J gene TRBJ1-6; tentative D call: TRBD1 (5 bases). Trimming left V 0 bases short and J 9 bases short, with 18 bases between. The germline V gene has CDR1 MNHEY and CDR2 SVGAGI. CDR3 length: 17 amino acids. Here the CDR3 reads CASSYSGGPLGVSPLHF. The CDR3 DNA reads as TGTGCCAGCAGTTACTCCGGGGGTCCATTGGGAGTTTCACCCCTCCACTTT.

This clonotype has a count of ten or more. The CDR3 region is CASKSGAGLYEQYF. In nucleotides, the CDR3 is TGTGCCAGCAAGTCGGGAGCAGGGCTGTACGAGCAGTACTTC. The chain uses TRBV12-3 or TRBV12-4 and TRBJ2-7; D might be TRBD2 (6 bases). The CDR3 contains 14 residues. V was pared by 7 bases and J by 4 bases, with 17 bases between.

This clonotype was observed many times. This CDR3 reads CASSLVQGHEQYF. The CDR3 DNA reads TGTGCCAGCAGCTTAGTACAGGGCCACGAGCAGTACTTC. V gene TRBV7-2 combines with J gene TRBJ2-7, with D possibly matching TRBD1 (6 bases). Trimming took off 1 base at V and 5 bases at J, with 9 bases between the two ends. CDR3 length: 13 amino acids. Germline assignment: CDR1 SGHTA and CDR2 FQGNSA. Filled out from reference TRBV7-2 and TRBJ2-7, the complete variable domain reads GAGVSQSPSNKVTEKGKDVELRCDPISGHTALYWYRQSLGQGLEFLIYFQGNSAPDKSGLPSDRFSAERTGGSVSTLTIQRTQQEDSAVYLCASSLVQGHEQYFGPGTRLTVT.

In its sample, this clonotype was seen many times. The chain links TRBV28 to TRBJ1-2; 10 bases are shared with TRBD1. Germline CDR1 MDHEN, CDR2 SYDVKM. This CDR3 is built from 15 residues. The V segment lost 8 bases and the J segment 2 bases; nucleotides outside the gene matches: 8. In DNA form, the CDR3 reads TGTGCCAGCGCCGAAGGACAGGGGGGGAACTATGGCTACACCTTC. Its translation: CASAEGQGGNYGYTF.

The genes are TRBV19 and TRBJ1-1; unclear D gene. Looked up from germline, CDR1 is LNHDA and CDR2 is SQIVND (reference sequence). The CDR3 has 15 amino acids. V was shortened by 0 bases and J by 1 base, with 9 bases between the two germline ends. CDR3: CASSIDRARNTEAFF. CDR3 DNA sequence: TGTGCCAGTAGTATAGATCGCGCCAGGAACACTGAAGCTTTCTTT.